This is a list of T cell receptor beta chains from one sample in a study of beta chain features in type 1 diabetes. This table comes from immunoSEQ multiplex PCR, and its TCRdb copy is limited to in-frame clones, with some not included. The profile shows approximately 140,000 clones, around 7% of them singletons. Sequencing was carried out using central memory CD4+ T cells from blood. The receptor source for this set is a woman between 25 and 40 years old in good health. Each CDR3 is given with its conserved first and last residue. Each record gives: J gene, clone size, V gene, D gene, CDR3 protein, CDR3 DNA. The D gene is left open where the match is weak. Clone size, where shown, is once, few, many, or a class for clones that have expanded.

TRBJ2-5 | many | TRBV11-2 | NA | CASSRGQLKETQYF | TGTGCCAGCAGTCGGGGACAATTAAAAGAGACCCAGTACTTC
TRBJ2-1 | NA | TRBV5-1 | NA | CASMGGGNPNNEQFF | TGCGCCAGCATGGGCGGCGGGAACCCCAACAATGAGCAGTTCTTC
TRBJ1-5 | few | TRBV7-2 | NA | CASSPLSAADNQPQHF | TGTGCCAGCAGCCCTTTATCGGCGGCCGACAATCAGCCCCAGCATTTT
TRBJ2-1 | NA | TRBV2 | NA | CASSEVTFYGEQFF | TGTGCCAGCAGTGAAGTGACCTTTTACGGGGAGCAGTTCTTC
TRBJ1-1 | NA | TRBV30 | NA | CAWRPAGVPTEAFF | TGTGCCTGGAGACCCGCCGGGGTCCCAACTGAAGCTTTCTTT
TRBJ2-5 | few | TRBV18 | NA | CASSPILGQETQYF | TGTGCCAGCTCACCAATCCTAGGCCAAGAGACCCAGTACTTC
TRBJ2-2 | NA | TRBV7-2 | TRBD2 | CASSLYGRASAGELFF | TGTGCCAGCAGCTTGTACGGGAGGGCCTCGGCCGGGGAGCTGTTTTTT
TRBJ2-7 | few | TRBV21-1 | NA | CASLPGLATYEQYF | TGTGCCAGTTTACCGGGACTAGCCACCTACGAGCAGTACTTC
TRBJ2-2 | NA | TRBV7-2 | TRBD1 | CASTSTGGTGELFF | TGTGCCAGCACATCCACAGGGGGCACCGGGGAGCTGTTTTTT
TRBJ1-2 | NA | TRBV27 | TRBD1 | CASSRKRDRGLSYGYTF | TGTGCCAGCAGTAGAAAAAGGGACAGGGGATTGTCGTATGGCTACACCTTC
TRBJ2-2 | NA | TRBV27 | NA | CASMPGRTGELFF | TGTGCCAGCATGCCAGGGAGGACCGGGGAGCTGTTTTTT
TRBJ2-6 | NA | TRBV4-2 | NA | CASSPPGLTNSGANVLTF | TGTGCCAGCAGTCCCCCAGGGCTAACGAACTCTGGGGCCAACGTCCTGACTTTC
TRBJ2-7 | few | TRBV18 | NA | CASSPRGLGVGEQYF | TGTGCCAGCTCACCACGTGGTTTAGGGGTCGGCGAGCAGTACTTC
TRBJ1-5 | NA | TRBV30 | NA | CAWSTRGNQPQHF | TGTGCCTGGAGTACCAGGGGAAATCAGCCCCAGCATTTT
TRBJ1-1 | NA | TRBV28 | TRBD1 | CASRRTGGSGTEAFF | TGTGCCAGCAGACGGACAGGGGGCTCGGGCACTGAAGCTTTCTTT
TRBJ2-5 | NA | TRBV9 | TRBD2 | CASSVGLAGLQETQYF | TGTGCCAGCAGCGTAGGCTTAGCGGGACTCCAAGAGACCCAGTACTTC
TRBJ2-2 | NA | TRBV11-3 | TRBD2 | CASSLVYGTSGRTGELFF | TGTGCCAGCAGCTTAGTCTACGGGACTAGCGGGCGCACCGGGGAGCTGTTTTTT
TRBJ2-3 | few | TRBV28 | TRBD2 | CASSPHLAGSTDTQYF | TGTGCCAGCAGCCCCCATCTAGCGGGTAGCACAGATACGCAGTATTTT
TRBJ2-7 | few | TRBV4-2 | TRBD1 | CASSFPGQGIEQYF | TGTGCCAGCAGCTTCCCGGGACAGGGTATCGAGCAGTACTTC
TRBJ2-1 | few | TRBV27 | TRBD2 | CASWTSGRHHGAYNEQFF | TGTGCCAGCTGGACTAGCGGGAGACACCATGGGGCTTACAATGAGCAGTTCTTC
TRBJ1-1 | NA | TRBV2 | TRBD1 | CASTPRTGANTEAFF | TGTGCCAGCACTCCTAGGACAGGGGCGAACACTGAAGCTTTCTTT
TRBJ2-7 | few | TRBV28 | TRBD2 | CASSLYSSSGMSKQYF | TGTGCCAGCAGTTTGTATTCGTCTAGCGGGATGTCGAAGCAGTACTTC
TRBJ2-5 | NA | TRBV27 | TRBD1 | CASRPRQGPQETQYF | TGTGCCAGCAGGCCTAGACAGGGCCCTCAAGAGACCCAGTACTTC
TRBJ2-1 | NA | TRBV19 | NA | CASSTDFLEQFF | TGTGCCAGTAGTACGGACTTCCTGGAGCAGTTCTTC
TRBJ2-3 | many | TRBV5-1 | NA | CASSWSGSTDTQYF | TGCGCCAGCAGTTGGAGCGGGTCCACAGATACGCAGTATTTT
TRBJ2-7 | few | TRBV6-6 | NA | CAISESQVGSYEQYF | TGTGCCATCAGTGAGTCACAGGTGGGGTCCTACGAGCAGTACTTC